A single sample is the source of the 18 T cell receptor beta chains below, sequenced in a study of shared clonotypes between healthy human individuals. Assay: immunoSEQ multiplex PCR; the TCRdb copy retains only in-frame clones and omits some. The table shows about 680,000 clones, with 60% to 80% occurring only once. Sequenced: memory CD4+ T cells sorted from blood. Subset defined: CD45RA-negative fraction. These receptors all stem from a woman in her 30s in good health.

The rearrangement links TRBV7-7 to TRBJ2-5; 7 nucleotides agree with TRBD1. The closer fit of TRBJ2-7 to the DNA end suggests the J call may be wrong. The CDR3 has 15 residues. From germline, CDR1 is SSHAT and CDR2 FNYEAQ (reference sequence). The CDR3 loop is CASSPGTDPAYEQYF. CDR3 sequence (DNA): TGTGCCAGCAGCCCCGGGACAGATCCTGCCTACGAGCAGTACTTC.

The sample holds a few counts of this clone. CDR3 amino acids: CSVSASGPQYF. The CDR3 DNA reads TGCAGTGTATCTGCTTCGGGGCCCCAGTACTTC. The J gene is TRBJ2-5, the V gene TRBV20-1; D assignment may be TRBD1 or TRBD2 (5 bases each). Germline CDR1 is DFQATT and CDR2 is SNEGSKA (reference sequence). The CDR3 extends over 11 amino acids. Trimming cost V 7 bases and J 9 bases, with 15 bases left between them.

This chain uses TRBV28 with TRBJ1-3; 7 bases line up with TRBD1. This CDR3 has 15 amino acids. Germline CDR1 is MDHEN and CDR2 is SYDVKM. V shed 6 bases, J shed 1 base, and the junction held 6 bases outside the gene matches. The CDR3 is CASRTGTVSGNTIYF. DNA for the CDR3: TGTGCCAGCAGGACCGGGACAGTATCTGGAAACACCATATATTTT.

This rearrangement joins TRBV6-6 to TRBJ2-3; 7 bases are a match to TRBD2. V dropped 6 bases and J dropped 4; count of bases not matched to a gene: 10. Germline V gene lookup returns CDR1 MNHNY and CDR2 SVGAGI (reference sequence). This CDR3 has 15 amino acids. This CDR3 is CASRVSGRVADTQYF. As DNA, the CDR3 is TGTGCCAGCAGAGTCTCTGGGAGGGTTGCAGATACGCAGTATTTT.

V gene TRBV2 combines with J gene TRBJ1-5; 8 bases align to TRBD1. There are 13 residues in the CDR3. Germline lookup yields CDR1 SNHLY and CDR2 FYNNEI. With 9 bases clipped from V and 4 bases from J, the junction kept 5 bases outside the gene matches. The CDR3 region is CASTRDRNQPQHF. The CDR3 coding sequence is TGTGCCAGTACACGGGACAGGAATCAGCCCCAGCATTTT. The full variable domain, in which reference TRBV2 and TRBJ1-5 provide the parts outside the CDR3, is EPEVTQTPSHQVTQMGQEVILRCVPISNHLYFYWYRQILGQKVEFLVSFYNNEISEKSEIFDDQFSVERPDGSNFTLKIRSTKLEDSAMYFCASTRDRNQPQHFGDGTRLSIL.

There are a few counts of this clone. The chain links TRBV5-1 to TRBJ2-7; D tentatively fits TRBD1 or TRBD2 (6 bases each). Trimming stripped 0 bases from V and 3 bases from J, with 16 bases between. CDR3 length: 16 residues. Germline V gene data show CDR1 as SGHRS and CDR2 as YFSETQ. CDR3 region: CASSLDRGRANYEQYF. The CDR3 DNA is TGCGCCAGCAGCTTGGACCGGGGGCGGGCAAACTACGAGCAGTACTTC.

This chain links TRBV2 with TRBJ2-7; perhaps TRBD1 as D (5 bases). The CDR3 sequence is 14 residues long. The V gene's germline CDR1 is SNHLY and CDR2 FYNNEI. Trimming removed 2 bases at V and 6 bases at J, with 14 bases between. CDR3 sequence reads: CASSEKGYRGEQYF. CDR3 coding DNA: TGTGCCAGCAGTGAAAAAGGGTATAGGGGCGAGCAGTACTTC.

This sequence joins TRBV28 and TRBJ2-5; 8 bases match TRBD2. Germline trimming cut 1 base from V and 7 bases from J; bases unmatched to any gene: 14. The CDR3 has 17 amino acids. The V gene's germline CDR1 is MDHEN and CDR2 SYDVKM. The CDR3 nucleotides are TGTGCCAGCAGTTTATTTCAAGGGGGACTAGTTGGTGTGACCCAGTACTTC. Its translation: CASSLFQGGLVGVTQYF.

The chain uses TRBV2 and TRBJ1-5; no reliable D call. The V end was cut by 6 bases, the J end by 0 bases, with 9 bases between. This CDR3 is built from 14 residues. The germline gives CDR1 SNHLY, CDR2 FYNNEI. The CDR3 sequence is CASRLQLSNQPQHF. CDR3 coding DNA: TGTGCCAGCAGGTTACAACTTAGCAATCAGCCCCAGCATTTT.

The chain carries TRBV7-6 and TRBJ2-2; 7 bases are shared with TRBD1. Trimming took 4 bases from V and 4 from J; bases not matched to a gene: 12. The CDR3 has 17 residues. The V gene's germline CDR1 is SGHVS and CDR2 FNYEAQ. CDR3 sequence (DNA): TGTGCCAGCAGCTCCGGAACAGGGGAGCGAGGCACCGGGGAGCTGTTTTTT. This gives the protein CASSSGTGERGTGELFF.

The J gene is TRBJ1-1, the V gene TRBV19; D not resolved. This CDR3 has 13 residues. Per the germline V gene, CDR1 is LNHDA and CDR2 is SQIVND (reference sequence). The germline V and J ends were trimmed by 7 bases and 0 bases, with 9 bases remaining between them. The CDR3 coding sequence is TGTGCCAGTACGGGCACAGTGAACACTGAAGCTTTCTTT. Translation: CASTGTVNTEAFF.

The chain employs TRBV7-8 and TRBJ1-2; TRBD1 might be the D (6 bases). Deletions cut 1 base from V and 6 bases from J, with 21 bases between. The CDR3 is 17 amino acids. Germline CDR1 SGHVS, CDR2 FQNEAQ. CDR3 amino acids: CASSLEGGQGGWNGYTF. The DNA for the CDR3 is TGTGCCAGCAGCTTAGAGGGGGGGCAAGGAGGCTGGAATGGCTACACCTTC.

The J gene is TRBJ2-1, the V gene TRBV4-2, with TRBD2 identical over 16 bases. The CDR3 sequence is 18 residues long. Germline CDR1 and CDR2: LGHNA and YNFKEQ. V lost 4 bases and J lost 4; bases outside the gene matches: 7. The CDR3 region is CASSPGTSGRAGYNEQFF. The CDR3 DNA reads TGTGCCAGCAGCCCGGGGACTAGCGGGAGGGCCGGTTACAATGAGCAGTTCTTC.

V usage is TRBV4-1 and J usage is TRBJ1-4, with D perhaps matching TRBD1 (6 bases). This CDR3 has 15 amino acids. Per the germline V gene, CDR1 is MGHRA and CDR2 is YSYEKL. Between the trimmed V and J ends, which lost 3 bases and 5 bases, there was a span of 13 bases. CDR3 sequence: CASSQNRAGNEKLFF. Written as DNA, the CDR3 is TGCGCCAGCAGCCAGAACAGGGCGGGGAATGAAAAACTGTTTTTT.

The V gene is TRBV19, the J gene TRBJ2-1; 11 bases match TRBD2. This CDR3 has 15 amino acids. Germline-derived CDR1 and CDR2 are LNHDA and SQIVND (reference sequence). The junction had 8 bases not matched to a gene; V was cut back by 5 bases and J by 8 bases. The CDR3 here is CASSFTSGSGYEQFF. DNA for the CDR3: TGTGCCAGTAGTTTTACTAGCGGGAGTGGTTATGAGCAGTTCTTC.

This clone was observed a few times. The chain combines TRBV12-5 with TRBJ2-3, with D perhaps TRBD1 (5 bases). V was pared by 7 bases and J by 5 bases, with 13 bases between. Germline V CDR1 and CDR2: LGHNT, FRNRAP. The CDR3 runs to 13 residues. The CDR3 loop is CASAGWGQDTQYF. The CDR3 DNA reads TGTGCTAGTGCAGGGTGGGGTCAAGATACGCAGTATTTT.

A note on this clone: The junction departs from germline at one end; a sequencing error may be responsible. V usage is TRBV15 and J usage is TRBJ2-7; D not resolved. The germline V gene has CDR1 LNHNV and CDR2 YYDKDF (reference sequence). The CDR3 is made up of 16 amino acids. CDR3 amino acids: CATSRDVWEGSNEQYF. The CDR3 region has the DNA TGTGCCACCAGCAGAGATGTGTGGGAAGGCTCCAACGAGCAGTACTTC.

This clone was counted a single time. The CDR3 DNA reads as TGTGCCAGCAGCACGGGACAGAACACTGAAGCTTTCTTT. Residues: CASSTGQNTEAFF. V gene TRBV11-2 combines with J gene TRBJ1-1; D possibly corresponds to TRBD1 (6 bases). Germline V gene data show CDR1 as SGHAT and CDR2 as FQNNGV. V lost 5 bases to trimming and J lost 1 base, with 8 bases between them. CDR3 length: 13 amino acids.